The text below deals with one T cell receptor beta chain. As yet, its antigen is unknown. The sample is drawn from a study of cytomegalovirus exposure and HLA in healthy donors. General study points: An analysis that was carried out later associated fewer than 20,000 TCR beta sequences with HLA alleles at 0.05 false discovery rate. Previously analyzed data showed that most TCR beta V segments were productive at a frequency of about 90% or about 30%.

PCR involved 60 Vbeta and 13 Jbeta primers. Method: immunoSEQ multiplex PCR; TCRdb's copy keeps in-frame clones and lacks some. This table holds approximately 110,000 clones, approximately 80% found once. V lost 4 bases to trimming and J lost 5 bases; unmatched junction nucleotides: 7. The CDR3 has 15 residues. CDR1 is SGDLS and CDR2 is YYNGEE in the germline V gene. The TCR comes from a man aged 40-49 years in good health and CMV-seronegative. The specimen sequenced was PBMCs. V is TRBV9 and J is TRBJ2-5; 11 bases line up with TRBD2. This CDR3 reads CASSTTSGGWETQYF. The DNA for the CDR3 is TGTGCCAGCAGCACCACTAGCGGGGGTTGGGAGACCCAGTACTTC.